The present T cell receptor (beta chain) was sequenced within a study of T and B cells in COVID-19 patients. The CDR3 runs to 13 residues. Trimming cost V 9 bases and J 8 bases; bases outside gene matches: 11. Germline V CDR1 and CDR2: LNHDA, SQIVND (reference sequence). Blood genomic DNA input for TRB amplification was 250-500 ng. TRB rearrangements were amplified by multiplex PCR with BIOMED2 TRB-A/B primers. In TCRdb, the multiplex PCR reads were re-called with MiXCR into one record per CDR3 protein. Seen here are several thousand distinct CDR3 sequences, 31% observed once, and the top ten hold approximately 20%.

Specimen: blood. This TCR came from a human donor with active COVID-19. V gene TRBV19 combines with J gene TRBJ1-2; TRBD1 agrees at 8 bases. The CDR3 DNA is TGTGCCAGCCGTGAGACAGGGGTTAGAGGCTACACCTTC. Protein product: CASRETGVRGYTF.